This T cell receptor beta chain appears in the sequencing data of a study of cytomegalovirus exposure and HLA in healthy donors. General study points: Another analysis was done later, and it associated more than 15,000 TCR beta sequences with HLA alleles at 0.05 false discovery rate.

Primers: 60 Vbeta forward and 13 Jbeta reverse. The table came from immunoSEQ multiplex PCR; TCRdb's copy has only in-frame clones and leaves some out. Of roughly 97,000 clones in the sample, less than 10% are singletons; the top ten hold 4.5% to 6.5%. The CDR3 is 14 residues long. Germline trimming cut 4 bases from V and 7 bases from J; bases unmatched to any gene: 10. Germline assignment: CDR1 GTSNPN and CDR2 SVGIG (reference sequence). In its sample, this clone was seen a few times. Its target is not known. Sequencing was performed on PBMCs. The TCR sequence derives from a man aged 50 or older in good health and CMV-seropositive. The chain combines TRBV30 with TRBJ1-2, with 9 bases identical to TRBD1. The CDR3 coding sequence is TGTGCCTGGAAGATACAGGGGGCGGTTGGTGGCTACACCTTC. Protein sequence: CAWKIQGAVGGYTF.